This is a list of T cell receptor beta chains from one sample in a study of CD8+CD57+ T cells in acquired aplastic anemia. TCRdb analysed the reads with MiXCR anew, one entry per CDR3 protein. The table has around 430,000 distinct CDR3 sequences, around a third seen once. Material for sequencing was sorted CD4+, CD8+, or CD8+CD57+ T cells (not recorded which) from PBMCs. The receptor source for this set is a human donor with aplastic anemia. Each CDR3 is given with its conserved first and last residue. Each record gives: V gene, D gene, J gene, clone size, CDR3 DNA, CDR3 protein. D genes are given only for firm matches. Size is stated for part of the rows, as once, few or many counts, or as a class when the clone is expanded.

>TRBV7-8|-|TRBJ1-5|many
TGTGCCAGCAGCTTAGCGTCAGGGATGGATCAGCCCCAGCATTTT
CASSLASGMDQPQHF
>TRBV7-8|-|TRBJ1-5|few
TGTGCCAGCGGCTTCGAGGGTTGGGGGGCGCGTCAACCCCAGCATTTT
CASGFEGWGARQPQHF
>TRBV2|-|TRBJ2-2|many
TGTGCCAGCAGTGCTGAGGGGGTGAACACCGGGGAGCTGTTTTTT
CASSAEGVNTGELFF
>TRBV2|-|TRBJ2-6|-
TGTGCCAGCCCCAGGGCGGGGGCCAACGTCCTGACTTTC
CASPRAGANVLTF
>TRBV12-3/TRBV12-4|-|TRBJ2-2|-
TGTGCCAGCAGTTGGAACAGGGGGGGCACCGGGGAGCTGTTTTTT
CASSWNRGGTGELFF
>TRBV19|-|TRBJ1-1|many
TGTGCCAGTAGTTCGGGGGCGAAAGCTTTCTTT
CASSSGAKAFF
>TRBV5-1|-|TRBJ2-5|-
TGCGCCAGCAGCTCAAACACAGTTCAAGAGACCCAGTACTTC
CASSSNTVQETQYF
>TRBV24-1|TRBD2|TRBJ2-1|-
TGTGCCACCAGTGATTCCAGGTCCGGGACTAGCGGTTACAATGAGCAGTTCTTC
CATSDSRSGTSGYNEQFF
>TRBV7-6|TRBD1|TRBJ1-1|-
TGTGCCAGCAGCTCCGGTCTCCGGGACAGGGGGCAGAACACTGAAGCTTTCTTT
CASSSGLRDRGQNTEAFF
>TRBV5-1|-|TRBJ2-3|-
TGCGCCAGCAGCCCTCAGGGAGGACCCAACGCAGATACGCAGTATTTT
CASSPQGGPNADTQYF
>TRBV12-3/TRBV12-4|-|TRBJ2-7|-
TGTGCCAGCAGTTCGAACGGGATCTACGAGCAGTACTTC
CASSSNGIYEQYF
>TRBV9|TRBD2|TRBJ2-7|many
TGTGCCAGCAGCGTAGCGGCTAGCGGGAGGGTAGGCGAGCAGTACTTC
CASSVAASGRVGEQYF
>TRBV11-3|TRBD1|TRBJ1-1|few
TGTGCCAGCAGCTTAGATTTCGGACAGGGGACTGAAGCTTTCTTT
CASSLDFGQGTEAFF
>TRBV4-2|TRBD1|TRBJ1-3|-
TGTGCCAGCAGCCAGGGGACAGGGGGAAACTCTGGAAACACCATATATTTT
CASSQGTGGNSGNTIYF
>TRBV11-2|TRBD1|TRBJ1-6|-
TGTGCCAGCAGCTTGCCAGGGGGTAATTCACCCCCCCACTTT
CASSLPGGNSPPHF
>TRBV5-1|-|TRBJ2-1|few
TGCGCCAGCAGCTTGGAGGCCGACAATGAGCAGTTCTTC
CASSLEADNEQFF
>TRBV7-9|-|TRBJ2-7|few
TGTGCCAGCAGCGGGGACACCACCTACGAGCAGTACTTC
CASSGDTTYEQYF
>TRBV12-3/TRBV12-4|TRBD2|TRBJ2-3|many
TGTGCCAGCAGTTTCGGGGGGTTGAGCACAGATACGCAGTATTTT
CASSFGGLSTDTQYF
>TRBV7-9|-|TRBJ1-2|-
TGTGCCAGCAGCCCCGAGGGCACCTTC
CASSPEGTF
>TRBV19|-|TRBJ1-1|-
TGTGCCAGTAGTAAAGTGGAGGTGCTGAACACTGAAGCTTTCTTT
CASSKVEVLNTEAFF
>TRBV27|-|TRBJ1-2|few
TGTGCCAGCAGTATATCAGAAAACTATGGCTACACCTTC
CASSISENYGYTF
>TRBV9|TRBD2|TRBJ2-7|many
TGTGCCAGCAGCGCAGGGACTAGCGGGACCGAGCAGTACTTC
CASSAGTSGTEQYF
>TRBV25-1|TRBD1|TRBJ1-6|-
TGTGCCAGCAGTGACCGGACAGGGGGTTATTCACCCCTCCACTTT
CASSDRTGGYSPLHF
>TRBV7-9|-|TRBJ2-3|-
TGTGCCAGCAGTGAGGGCAAGCGGGCAGATACGCAGTATTTT
CASSEGKRADTQYF
>TRBV19|-|TRBJ2-7|many
TGTGCCACGAAGGACGGGGCTTACGAGCAGTACTTC
CATKDGAYEQYF
>TRBV6-1|TRBD2|TRBJ2-7|-
TGTGCCAGCAGTGCCAGCGGGAATCTAAGGGGGCAGTACTTC
CASSASGNLRGQYF
>TRBV14|-|TRBJ1-6|few
TGTGCCAGCAGCCACCCAGGGAGCTCCTATAATTCACCCCTCCACTTT
CASSHPGSSYNSPLHF
>TRBV5-6|-|TRBJ2-7|few
TGTGCCAGCAGCTTGTTCCGGGTTGCCTACGAGCAGTACTTC
CASSLFRVAYEQYF
>TRBV12-3/TRBV12-4|TRBD1|TRBJ1-2|few
TGTGCCAGCAGTTTAGCGGCCAGGGGGGGATCTAACTATGGCTACACCTTC
CASSLAARGGSNYGYTF
>TRBV20-1|TRBD1|TRBJ2-7|-
TGCAGTGCTGAACCGGGACAGGGAGGCTCCTACGAGCAGTACTTC
CSAEPGQGGSYEQYF
>TRBV7-3|TRBD2|TRBJ2-7|few
TGTGCCAGCAGCTTATGGTCTAGCGGATACTACGAGCAGTACTTC
CASSLWSSGYYEQYF
>TRBV5-5|-|TRBJ2-5|few
TGTGCCAGCAGCTTGGGATATCGACGGAGACAAGAGACCCAGTACTTC
CASSLGYRRRQETQYF
>TRBV29-1|TRBD1|TRBJ2-7|-
TGCAGCGTTTACCGGGACAGGGGTTCCTACGAGCAGTACTTC
CSVYRDRGSYEQYF
>TRBV29-1|-|TRBJ1-2|once
TGCAGCGTTGACGTTCTCTATGGCTACACCTTC
CSVDVLYGYTF
>TRBV30|-|TRBJ1-5|-
TGTGCCTGGAGTACTGGGACACGTAGCAATCAGCCCCAGCATTTT
CAWSTGTRSNQPQHF
>TRBV15|TRBD1|TRBJ2-7|-
TGTGCCACCAAAACCGGGACAGGGGCCTACGAGCAGTACTTC
CATKTGTGAYEQYF
>TRBV7-9|TRBD2|TRBJ2-3|-
TGTGCCACGGACAGTAGCGGGGGGACAGATACGCAGTATTTT
CATDSSGGTDTQYF
>TRBV4-1|-|TRBJ2-3|few
TGCGCCAGCAGCCAAGGGGGTAAAAGCACAGATACGCAGTATTTT
CASSQGGKSTDTQYF
>TRBV10-3|TRBD1|TRBJ1-2|-
TGTGCCATCAGTCCGGACAGGGGCTATGGCTACACCTTC
CAISPDRGYGYTF
>TRBV19|TRBD2|TRBJ2-2|-
TGTGCCAGTAAGGCTAGCGGAGCGAACACCGGGGAGCTGTTTTTT
CASKASGANTGELFF
>TRBV9|TRBD1|TRBJ1-1|many
TGTGCCAGCAGCGTAGGAGACAGGGGGCTTAGAAGGACTGAAGCTTTCTTT
CASSVGDRGLRRTEAFF
>TRBV5-6|-|TRBJ1-2|-
TGTGCCAGCAGTTCCGACAATAACTATGGCTACACCTTC
CASSSDNNYGYTF
>TRBV20-1|TRBD1|TRBJ2-5|few
TGCAGTGCTAGAGATCCCAGGACAGGATGGGAGACCCAGTACTTC
CSARDPRTGWETQYF
>TRBV7-2|-|TRBJ1-4|few
TGTGCCAGCAGCTTAGAGGTCTATGAAAAACTGTTTTTT
CASSLEVYEKLFF
>TRBV9|-|TRBJ2-7|-
TGTGCCAGCAGCGGGGACACGTACTCCTACGAGCAGTACTTC
CASSGDTYSYEQYF
>TRBV20-1|-|TRBJ1-2|many
TGCAGTGCTACGCACGAAGACGGATATGGCTACACCTTC
CSATHEDGYGYTF
>TRBV6-5|TRBD1|TRBJ1-2|-
TGTGCCAGCAGTTATCACACAGGGGGATATGGCTACACCTTC
CASSYHTGGYGYTF
>TRBV6-1|-|TRBJ2-7|-
TGTGCCAGCAGTGAAGTCCGGGATACCTACGAGCAGTACTTC
CASSEVRDTYEQYF
>TRBV9|-|TRBJ2-2|-
TGTGCCAGCAGCGTATGGAAAGGGGAGCTGTTTTTT
CASSVWKGELFF
>TRBV5-1|TRBD1|TRBJ1-2|many
TGCGCCAGCAGCTCGGCGGGACAGGATGGTGGCTACACCTTC
CASSSAGQDGGYTF
>TRBV14|-|TRBJ1-3|once
TGTGCCAGCAGCCAAGTACAGAGTTCTGGAAACACCATATATTTT
CASSQVQSSGNTIYF
>TRBV19|-|TRBJ1-5|many
TGTGCCAGTAGTACGCGGGCTTATAGCAATCAGCCCCAGCATTTT
CASSTRAYSNQPQHF
>TRBV7-9|-|TRBJ2-5|few
TGTGCCAGCAGCCCGAGGGGGATAGGACTCATCGGGGAGACCCAGTACTTC
CASSPRGIGLIGETQYF
>TRBV7-2|-|TRBJ2-3|-
TGTGCCAGCAGCTTAATTGATACGCAGTATTTT
CASSLIDTQYF
>TRBV12-5|-|TRBJ1-6|-
TGTGCTAGTGGTTTGATGGTAGGGAGTAATTCACCCCCCCACTTT
CASGLMVGSNSPPHF
>TRBV29-1|TRBD1|TRBJ2-1|-
TGCAGCGTTCGGACAGGGGTGGATGAGCAGTTCTTC
CSVRTGVDEQFF
>TRBV6-1|-|TRBJ1-4|few
TGTGCCAGCAGTACACAGGCCAATAATGAAAAACTGTTTTTT
CASSTQANNEKLFF
>TRBV20-1|-|TRBJ2-3|few
TGCAGTGCAAGGGATCCTTCGCCCCCAGATACGCAGTATTTT
CSARDPSPPDTQYF
>TRBV11-2|TRBD1|TRBJ1-6|-
TGTGCCAGCAGCGTCACCGGGACAGGGAATAATTCACCCCTCCACTTT
CASSVTGTGNNSPLHF